This T cell receptor (beta chain) emerged from a study of human T cells and chemical hapten exposure (dated by TCRdb to 2020 to 2023). In the study overall: For sensitization, 2% DPC in acetone was applied to a 2 cm by 2 cm area of upper inner arm skin. Patient blood was sampled pre-sensitization (week 0) and at 2, 6 and about 24 weeks after DPC sensitization. Libraries were pooled for sequencing, and per-sample TCR yields varied mainly because of small differences in library volumes within the pool. In alopecia patients, the study followed how the peripheral blood TCR repertoire changed in vivo over primary and secondary sensitization to diphenylcyclopropenone (DPC), a hapten. The patient cohort, mostly female, included alopecia areata with under or over 50% scalp involvement, alopecia totalis and alopecia universalis. Under 30 alopecia patients gave blood for TCR sequencing at one to four time points (pre-sensitization, 2, 6 and 24 weeks). Weekly therapeutic DPC doses were additionally applied to the scalp of patients throughout the roughly 25-week study period. Patch testing was performed on the upper back with Finn chambers containing 0.01% DPC, and the patch tests were scored after 6 days according to International Contact Dermatitis Research Group standards. Overall results and qualifications from the work: Repeated subsampling changed both the strength of the expansion versus patch-test correlation and the threshold at which the correlation became significant. Because all patients had alopecia, a presumed autoimmune disease, the immune response of the patients might differ from that of healthy individuals. Patch test score was positively correlated with the number of PT1 expanded TCRs, with significance at thresholds 8, 16 and 32 but not at 4. Compared with pre-sensitization or healthy control sets, expanded TCRs formed significantly more large CDR3 similarity clusters, which is consistent with antigen-driven responses. DPC sensitization did not change the number of TCRs with a frequency above 1 in 1000, and there was no evidence of changes in global repertoire structure.

The time point label here, explained by the study, means: patch test 3, about 24 weeks after DPC sensitization. This specimen's treatment or condition label, per the study, means: therapeutic diphenylcyclopropenone sensitization with weekly scalp DPC. At every patch-test visit, the blood draw took place before the patch test was put on. Patients were eligible if aged 18 to 70, diagnosed with alopecia and judged suitable for DPC therapy, and pregnant patients were excluded. Total RNA was extracted from unfractionated whole blood that had been collected in Tempus Blood RNA tubes. This clonotype was observed a handful of times. Its binding antigen is unknown. No much larger clonotype is one base removed from it; base qualities were not supplied. Receptors were amplified or captured by RACE. The sequencer listed for this sample is NextSeq 500. Library preparation attached unique molecular identifiers to individual cDNA molecules for quantitative, reproducible TCR counting. Each blood RNA sample was used to sequence both TCR alpha and TCR beta chains. As for how the authors treated the data: Samples had a median of about 96,000 TCRs, with a range from 23,224 to 690,600. V, J and CDR3 annotation of the TCR reads was carried out using the Decombinator software suite. For PS versus PT1 abundance plots, all samples were subsampled to the same number of TCRs (28,000). Expanded TCRs were defined as absent before sensitization and observed at least eight times at the 2-week time point. The public reads were quality trimmed at Q25 with fastp and then assembled into clones with MiXCR by TCRdb, keeping productive beta chains. Identical CDR3 protein sequences are pooled into one entry, listed with their most common genes and DNA. What appears here as the V and J calls and clone size reflects TCRdb's work, not the paper's. The sample records about 64,000 distinct CDR3 sequences, approximately 10% of which are singletons. The top ten hold about 2.5% of the sample.

CDR1 is given as SGDLS and CDR2 as YYNGEE, both from the germline V gene. V gives up 0 bases and J gives up 5 bases, and the segment between their germline ends measures 6 bases. The CDR3 numbers 13 residues from cysteine through phenylalanine. Solely the CDR3 DNA is kept, with 39 bases framed from the first base. The chain is made from TRBV9 and TRBJ2-4; the D gene is unclear. This clonotype originated in a woman under 40 with alopecia areata. Some clones in this sample may be carry-over from other donors' samples. Sequencing used whole blood, obtained in connection with sensitization to the hapten diphenylcyclopropenone (DPC). The DNA sequence is as follows: TGTGCCAGCAGCGTAGGGGTTCAAAACATTCAGTACTTC. Protein translation: CASSVGVQNIQYF.